This section outlines one T cell receptor (beta chain) sequence together with its context. The antigen it binds to is not known. The record has no base qualities; no much larger clone is one base away. Donors were 39 systemically healthy Caucasian individuals from Russia aged roughly 6 to 100 years. Each donor gave ten milliliters of peripheral blood, collected into EDTA-treated Vacutainer tubes. Ficoll-Paque density-gradient centrifugation was used to isolate PBMCs, with at least 6.5 million per sample. Trizol reagent was used to extract total RNA from PBMCs, with at least 5 micrograms per sample. Naive CD45RAhigh/CD27high T cell percentages were measured by flow cytometry on a PBMC aliquot from every donor. This entry belongs to a study of blood T cells in healthy people across ages (dated by TCRdb to 2014 to 2015). With regard to the full study: In model experiments, template switching captured about one uniquely barcoded TCR beta cDNA molecule for every two T cells. The study measured age-related changes in TCR beta repertoire diversity using deep sequencing normalized with unique cDNA molecular identifiers. Four age groups were formed from the donors: young (average 16 years), middle-aged (approximately 39), aged (under 70) and long-lived (approximately 80). Donors of different ages were randomly distributed across sequencing lanes to avoid experimental bias. For two donors (one aged 18 to 29 and one aged 80 or older), the study analyzed two additional independent replicas of 1 million unique cDNA reads from the same blood draw.

Receptors were amplified or captured by 5' RACE. The second PCR ran for roughly 7 to 11 cycles and used a J-beta primer mix along with a sample-barcoded 5' primer. Each TCR beta cDNA molecule received a unique molecular identifier from a template-switch 5' adaptor carrying 12 random nucleotides. At least 2.5 million CDR3-containing paired-end reads were obtained from each sample. First-strand cDNA synthesis was performed from all RNA using the Mint cDNA synthesis kit, with priming by a TRBC-specific oligonucleotide. Following uracil-DNA glycosylase treatment, a first 18-cycle PCR with universal primers M1SS and BC2_uni_R was performed on all cDNA. Per the source publication's procedure: Each sample was normalized by randomly selecting 1 million high-quality reads, each carrying a distinct molecular identifier. Reads with shared molecular identifiers were discarded instead of being binned into consensus sequences. MiTCR, with a Q25 quality threshold and the strictest error-elimination algorithm, was used for CDR3 identification, clonotype clustering and error correction. A nonparametric unseen species model with Euler transformation was used to estimate a lower bound on total TCR beta diversity. TCRdb took the public reads, trimmed them with fastp at Q25, ran MiXCR for clone calling and kept in-frame beta chains. All rows with the same CDR3 protein become a single entry with the most common DNA and genes. The V and J calls here are based on TCRdb, not the publication. This sample gives 1,800,000 or so distinct CDR3 sequences in total; roughly two fifths of them show up just once. 23% of the sample comes from the top ten.

The CDR3 goes from the cysteine to the phenylalanine over 15 residues. Here the CDR3 DNA is all that survives: 45 bases in frame from base 1. Relative to germline, V is missing 5 bases and J is missing 1 base, with 5 bases of the junction outside any gene match. The germline V gene supplies CDR1 MDHEN and CDR2 SYDVKM. Broader findings and caveats from the paper: Estimates of total diversity from one million sequenced T cells were regarded as lower bounds and underestimates. The long-lived group showed more naive CD4+ T cells, fewer expanded clones and increased TCR diversity than the aged group, suggesting age selection. Bulk unsorted PBMC profiling prevented conclusive comparison of naive and antigen-experienced compartments. Because the CMV infection status of the donors was unknown, age-related changes in expanded clonotypes may potentially have been confounded. Observed TCR beta diversity correlated strongly with the percentage of naive T cells measured by flow cytometry. Observed TCR beta diversity per million T cells fell roughly linearly with age, and a significant reduction was already apparent by age approximately 40.

The rearrangement joined TRBV28 to TRBJ1-2; TRBD1 fits 9 bases in the junction. This receptor was obtained from a human donor in good health. Sequenced material: blood. The DNA is TGTGCCAGCAGTCTAACAGGGGGCAGTAACTATGGCTACACCTTC. It specifies CASSLTGGSNYGYTF.